Below are 2 T cell receptor beta chains sequenced from a single sample in a study of T-cell reconstitution after alpha-beta-depleted transplantation in children. Preparation of the TCRbeta library involved a method that used unique molecular identifiers. One entry per CDR3 protein results from TCRdb running MiXCR on the PCR reads. The top ten hold over 25% of the sample, which has about 980,000 distinct CDR3 sequences, roughly 29% seen once. Material: PBMCs, mostly from graft donor cells, obtained 360 days after TCRalphabeta/CD19-depleted stem cell transplant. The origin of the receptors is a boy under two years old who had a stem cell transplant for SCID, so the T cells may come from the graft donor.

This chain links TRBV7-9 with TRBJ2-1; a possible D gene is TRBD2 (6 bases). Germline assignment: CDR1 SEHNR and CDR2 FQNEAQ (reference sequence). Trimming took off 3 bases at V and 1 base at J, with 10 bases between the two ends. The CDR3 runs to 15 residues. CDR3 in amino acids: CASSFMGGSYNEQFF. CDR3 in DNA: TGTGCCAGCAGCTTCATGGGGGGTTCCTACAATGAGCAGTTCTTC.

This clonotype was counted only a few times. The chain carries TRBV7-3 and TRBJ2-5; D possibly corresponds to TRBD1 (6 bases). Germline-derived CDR1 and CDR2 are SGHTA and FQGTGA. This CDR3 region has 14 residues. Trimming took 2 bases from V and 5 from J, leaving 12 bases between them. CDR3 coding DNA: TGTGCCAGCAGCTTATCGGCAGGGGTCGAGACCCAGTACTTC. This sequence encodes CASSLSAGVETQYF.